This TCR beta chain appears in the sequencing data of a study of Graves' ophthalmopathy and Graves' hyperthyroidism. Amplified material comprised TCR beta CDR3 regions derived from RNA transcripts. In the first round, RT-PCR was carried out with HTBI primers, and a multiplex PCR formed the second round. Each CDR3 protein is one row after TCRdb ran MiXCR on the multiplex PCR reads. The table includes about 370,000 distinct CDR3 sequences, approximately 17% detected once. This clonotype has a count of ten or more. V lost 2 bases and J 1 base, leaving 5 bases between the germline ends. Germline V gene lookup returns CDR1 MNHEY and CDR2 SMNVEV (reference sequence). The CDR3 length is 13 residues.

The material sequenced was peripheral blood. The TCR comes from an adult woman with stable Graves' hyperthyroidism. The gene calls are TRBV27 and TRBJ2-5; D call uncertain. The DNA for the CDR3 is TGTGCCAGCAGTTTAGGGGTCCAAGAGACCCAGTACTTC. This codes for CASSLGVQETQYF.